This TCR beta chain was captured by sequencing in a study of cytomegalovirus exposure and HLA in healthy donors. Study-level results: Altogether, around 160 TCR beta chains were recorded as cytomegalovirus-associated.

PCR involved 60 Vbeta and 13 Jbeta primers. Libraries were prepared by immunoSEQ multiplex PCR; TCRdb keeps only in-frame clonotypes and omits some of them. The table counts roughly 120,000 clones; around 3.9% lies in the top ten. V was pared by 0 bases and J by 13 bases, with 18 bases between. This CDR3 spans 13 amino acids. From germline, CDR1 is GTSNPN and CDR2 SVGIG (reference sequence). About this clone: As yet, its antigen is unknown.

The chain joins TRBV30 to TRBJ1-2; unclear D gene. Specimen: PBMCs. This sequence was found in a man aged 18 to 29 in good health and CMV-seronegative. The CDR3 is CAWSVGSGEESTF. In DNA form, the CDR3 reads TGTGCCTGGAGTGTAGGTTCTGGGGAGGAGAGCACCTTC.